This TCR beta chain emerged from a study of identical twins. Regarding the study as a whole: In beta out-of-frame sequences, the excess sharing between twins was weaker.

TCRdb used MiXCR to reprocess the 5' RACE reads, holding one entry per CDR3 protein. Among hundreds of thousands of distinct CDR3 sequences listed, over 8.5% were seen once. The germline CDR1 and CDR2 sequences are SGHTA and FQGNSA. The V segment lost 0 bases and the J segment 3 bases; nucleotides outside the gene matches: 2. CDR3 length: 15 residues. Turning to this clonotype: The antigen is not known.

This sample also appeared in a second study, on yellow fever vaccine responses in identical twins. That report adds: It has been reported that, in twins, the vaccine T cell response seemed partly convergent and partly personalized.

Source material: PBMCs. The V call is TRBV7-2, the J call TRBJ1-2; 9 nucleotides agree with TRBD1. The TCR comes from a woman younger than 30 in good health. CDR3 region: CASSLAGQGYYGYTF. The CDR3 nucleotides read TGTGCCAGCAGCTTAGCGGGACAGGGTTACTATGGCTACACCTTC.